The clone carrying this T cell receptor (beta chain) showed up just once. Its antigen is as yet unknown. Assay: immunoSEQ multiplex PCR; the TCRdb copy retains only in-frame clones and omits some. The sample consists of 75,000 to 95,000 clones, 80% to 95% of them appearing once. The data were taken from a study of graft-versus-host responses after intestinal transplantation. Findings of the study overall: Early post-transplant declines in HvG were associated with peak levels of circulating GvH clones.

The CDR3 spans 16 residues. CDR1 is MNHEY, CDR2 SVGAGI, per germline. With 2 bases removed from V and 2 bases from J, the gap between germline ends came to 12 bases. The chain has TRBV6-5 and TRBJ2-2, with D possibly TRBD2 on 6 matching bases. The starting material was unstimulated CD4+ T cells sorted from spleen or lymph node cells, obtained before transplant. The clonotype originates from a human donor who was the organ donor for an intestinal transplant. CDR3 coding DNA: TGTGCCAGCAGTTACAGGACTACCCGCAACACCGGGGAGCTGTTTTTT. Encoded protein: CASSYRTTRNTGELFF.